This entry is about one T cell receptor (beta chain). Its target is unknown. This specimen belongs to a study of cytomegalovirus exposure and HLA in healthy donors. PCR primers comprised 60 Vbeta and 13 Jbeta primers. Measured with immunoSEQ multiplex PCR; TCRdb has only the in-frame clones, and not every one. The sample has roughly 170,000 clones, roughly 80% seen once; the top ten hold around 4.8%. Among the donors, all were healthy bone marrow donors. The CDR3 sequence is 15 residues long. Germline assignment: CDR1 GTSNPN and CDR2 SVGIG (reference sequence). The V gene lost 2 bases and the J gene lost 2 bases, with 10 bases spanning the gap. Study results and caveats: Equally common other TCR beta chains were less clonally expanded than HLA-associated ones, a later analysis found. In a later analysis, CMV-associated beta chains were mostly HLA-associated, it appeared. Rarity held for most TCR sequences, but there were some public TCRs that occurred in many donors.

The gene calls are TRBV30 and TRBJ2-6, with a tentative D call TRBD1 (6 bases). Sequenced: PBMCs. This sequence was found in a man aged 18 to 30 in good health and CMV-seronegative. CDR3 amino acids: CAWSTGSPGANVLTF. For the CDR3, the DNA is TGTGCCTGGAGTACAGGGTCCCCTGGGGCCAACGTCCTGACTTTC. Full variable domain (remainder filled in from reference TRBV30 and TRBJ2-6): SQTIHQWPATLVQPVGSPLSLECTVEGTSNPNLYWYRQAAGRGLQLLFYSVGIGQISSEVPQNLSASRPQDRQFILSSKKLLLSDSGFYLCAWSTGSPGANVLTFGAGSRLTVL.